This T cell receptor (beta chain) was profiled in a study of shared clonotypes between healthy human individuals. Naivety among CD8 cells was defined by CD45RO negativity and positive CCR7 selection, thereby excluding terminally differentiated effector memory CD45RA+ cells. It was at deep level that the assay was run. Assay used: immunoSEQ multiplex PCR; TCRdb lists only in-frame clones, some missing. The data show under 850,000 clones, 80% to 95% seen once. The germline V gene has CDR1 SGHVS and CDR2 FQNEAQ. With 5 bases clipped from V and 7 bases from J, the junction kept 16 bases outside the gene matches. CDR3 length: 17 amino acids. Study-level results: Donors were few, which limited the genetic and exposure-history diversity represented.

As regards this clone: Its antigen is not known.

V and J are TRBV7-8 and TRBJ2-1, with TRBD2 matching over 8 bases. This clonotype was sampled from a young man in good health. The sequenced sample was naive CD8+ T cells sorted from blood. In DNA, the CDR3 is TGTGCCAGCAGCCATCGGGGTTTCAGCGGGAGTAAAAATGAGCAGTTCTTC. Translated, it gives CASSHRGFSGSKNEQFF.